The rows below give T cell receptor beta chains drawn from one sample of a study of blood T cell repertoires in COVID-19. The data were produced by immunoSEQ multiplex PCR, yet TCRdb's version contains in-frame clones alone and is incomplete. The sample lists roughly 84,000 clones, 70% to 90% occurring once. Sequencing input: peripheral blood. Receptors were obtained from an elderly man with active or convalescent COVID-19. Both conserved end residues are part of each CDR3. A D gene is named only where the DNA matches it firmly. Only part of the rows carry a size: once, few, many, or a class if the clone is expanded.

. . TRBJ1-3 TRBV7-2 TGTGCCAGCAGCTTAGCGTATTCCTCTGGAAACACCATATATTTT CASSLAYSSGNTIYF
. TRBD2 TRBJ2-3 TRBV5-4 TGTGCCAGCAGCTTGCGGCTAGCGGCTAGCACAGATACGCAGTATTTT CASSLRLAASTDTQYF
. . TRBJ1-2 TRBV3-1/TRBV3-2 TGTGCCAGCAGGGGTCGACAGAATGATGGCTACACCTTC CASRGRQNDGYTF
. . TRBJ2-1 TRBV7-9 TGTGCCAGCAGCCCCCAGGGGAGTGAGCAGTTCTTC CASSPQGSEQFF
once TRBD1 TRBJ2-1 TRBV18 TGTGCCAGCTCACCTATGGGACAGCCGAACTCCTACAATGAGCAGTTCTTC CASSPMGQPNSYNEQFF
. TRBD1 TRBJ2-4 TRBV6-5 TGTGCCAGCTCCGGAGACAGGGTCGGGAACATTCAGTACTTC CASSGDRVGNIQYF
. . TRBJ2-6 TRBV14 TGTGCCAGCAGCCAAGTGAGACTCTCTGGGGCCAACGTCCTGACTTTC CASSQVRLSGANVLTF
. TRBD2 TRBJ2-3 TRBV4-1 TGCGCCAGCAGCCTATCAGCGGGAGGGTACACAGATACGCAGTATTTT CASSLSAGGYTDTQYF
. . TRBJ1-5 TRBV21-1 TGTGCCAGCAGCAAAGTACAGGGGGGATTGGGCAATCAGCCCCAGCATTTT CASSKVQGGLGNQPQHF
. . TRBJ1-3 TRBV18 TGTGCCAGCTCACCAGACAGCATCATGACTGGAAACACCATATATTTT CASSPDSIMTGNTIYF
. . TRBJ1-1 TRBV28 TGTGCCAGCAGTTTAAGGGGGGGAGGTCCGGCTTTCTTT CASSLRGGGPAFF
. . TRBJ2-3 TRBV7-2 TGTGCCAGCAGCACGCAGCTAGGACTAAGCACAGATACGCAGTATTTT CASSTQLGLSTDTQYF
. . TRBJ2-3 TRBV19 TGTGCCAGTAAGGGGTGGGGGGAAAACACAGATACGCAGTATTTT CASKGWGENTDTQYF
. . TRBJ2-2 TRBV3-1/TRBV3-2 TGTGCCAGCAGCCAAGGGGAGTGGACCGGGGAGCTGTTTTTT CASSQGEWTGELFF
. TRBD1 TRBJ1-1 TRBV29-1 TGCAGCGGGGGACAGTCCAACACTGAAGCTTTCTTT CSGGQSNTEAFF
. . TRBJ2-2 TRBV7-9 TGTGCCAGCAGTTTCCTGGACCAGGGTGGCACCGGGGAGCTGTTTTTT CASSFLDQGGTGELFF
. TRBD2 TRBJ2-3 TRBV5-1 TGCGCCAGCAGCTTGGATAGCGGGGGTAGCACAGATACGCAGTATTTT CASSLDSGGSTDTQYF